This T cell receptor beta chain is drawn from a study of OX40 agonist ivuxolimab in advanced cancers. Study as a whole: Intravenous ivuxolimab was administered to patients every 2 weeks at 0.01 to 10 mg/kg.

Turning to this clone: Its specificity is unknown.

Study outcomes and limitations: Dose levels from 0.1 to 3.0 mg/kg saw CD4+ and CD8+ blood T cells expand clonally by week 6.

The CDR3 extends over 15 amino acids. V was cut by 1 base and J by 0 bases, with 7 bases left in between. Germline V gene lookup returns CDR1 LGHNA and CDR2 YSLEER. Sequencing was performed with immunoSEQ multiplex PCR; in TCRdb, only in-frame clones are kept and a portion is missing. The sample yields tens of thousands of clones, 65% to 90% seen once. The chain uses TRBV4-3 and TRBJ1-5; the D is unclear. The material was CD4+ or CD8+ T cells sorted from blood, obtained in a trial of the OX40 agonist ivuxolimab. The clonotype was recovered from an adult with an advanced solid tumor such as melanoma, head and neck, liver or kidney cancer. The CDR3 sequence is CASSQVRDSNQPQHF. CDR3 nucleotides: TGCGCCAGCAGCCAAGTCCGTGATAGCAATCAGCCCCAGCATTTT.